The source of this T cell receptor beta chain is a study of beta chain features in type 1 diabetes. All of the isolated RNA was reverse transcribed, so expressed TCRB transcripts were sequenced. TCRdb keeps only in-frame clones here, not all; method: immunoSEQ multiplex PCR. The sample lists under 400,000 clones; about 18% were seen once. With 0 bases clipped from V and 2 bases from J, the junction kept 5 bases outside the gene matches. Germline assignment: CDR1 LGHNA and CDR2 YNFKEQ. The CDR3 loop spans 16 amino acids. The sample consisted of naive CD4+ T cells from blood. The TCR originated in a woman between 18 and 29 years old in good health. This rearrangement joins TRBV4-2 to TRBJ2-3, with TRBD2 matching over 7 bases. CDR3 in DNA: TGTGCCAGCAGCCAAGATTATGGGACTAACACAGATACGCAGTATTTT. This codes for CASSQDYGTNTDTQYF.